Detailed here is one TCR beta chain. Its antigen target is currently unknown. Per-base quality was not reported, and no clone a single base away is much larger than it. The entry originates in a study of radiation and T cells in renal cell carcinoma (dated by TCRdb to 2020 to 2021). With regard to the full study: In total, roughly 51 samples underwent TCR beta sequencing: about 26 tumors plus 27 peripheral blood samples. Across all 50 or so samples, several million unique CDR3 nucleotide sequences encoding 2,658,974 unique CDR3 amino acid sequences were identified. The full study reports these points: The single-armed trial design could not address effects of radiation dose or scheduling on the TCR repertoire. Compared with control tumors, irradiated tumors had a greater number of dominant CDR3 motifs, and these motifs made up a bigger portion of the repertoire. Because only small tumor regions of 0.85 to 1 g were available, the study did not capture intratumoral heterogeneity. Irradiated tumors showed higher TCR clonality than controls, with the top 100 clonotypes averaging approximately 54% of the repertoire versus about 45% in nephrectomy-only tumors.

TCR beta libraries were generated from genomic DNA with the immunoSEQ kit, following the manufacturer's recommendations. For library preparation, a first multiplex PCR was performed with proprietary primers, followed by a second PCR in which unique barcodes were added, and bead cleanups were performed after each round. A kit-provided positive control reaction and a negative control reaction were included in every sample batch. The final libraries underwent checking on an Agilent 4200 TapeStation D1000 ScreenTape, volumetric pooling, and quantification by qPCR. Sequencing ran on an Illumina NextSeq500 with a MidOutput 150-cycle cartridge, using 156 Read1 and 15 Index1 cycles with kit custom primers. The pooled library was loaded at roughly 0.92 pM with a roughly 20% PhiX control spike-in. In the authors' own workflow: Vendor-processed data were analyzed in R, and a clonotype was defined as all T cells sharing the same CDR3 nucleotide sequence. In the clone abundance analyses, frequencies in each sample were normalized to that sample's 10,000 most abundant clones. Public T cell clones, which averaged fewer than five per sample, were excluded before analysis. ImmunoMap was used for dominant motif analysis with the PAM10 matrix, a gap penalty of 30, and a homology threshold of 0.3, and any motif reaching a cumulative frequency of at least 0.01 was considered dominant. TCRdb holds this immuneACCESS table with in-frame rearrangements only. Some clones are missing; in checked studies, unresolved V genes explain under half, and the rest has no known cause. Clonal size and the V and J genes are those of that table, whereas D and trimming came from the DNA. The sample table shows around 8,400 clones, and 55% to 80% are seen once. The leading ten clones occupy approximately 20% of the sample.

The sample's time point, from its label and the paper: tumor resected at nephrectomy. What the treatment or condition label conveys for this sample: treatment-naive control, cytoreductive nephrectomy. Control tumors were obtained from treatment-naive renal cell carcinoma patients in whom cytoreductive nephrectomy was performed without prior radiation. Every patient had renal cell carcinoma of clear cell pathology. Control tumors used for TCR sequencing came from a few females and ten to eleven males, resected 2011 to 2014, with median age around 52 years (range 40 to 82). Tumor processing involved mechanical dissociation, digestion with collagenase/hyaluronidase at 37 degrees C, handling in gentleMACS C tubes, and storage in liquid nitrogen. The QIAamp DNA Blood Mini Kit (Qiagen) was used to prepare genomic DNA for TCR sequencing. Only samples passing all quality control checks were included in the analyses.

V is pared back by 8 bases and J by 5 bases, with 12 bases lying between the germline termini. The germline V gene encodes CDR1 MGHDK and CDR2 SYGVNS. The CDR3 holds 12 amino acids from the cysteine to the phenylalanine. Only CDR3 DNA remains: 36 bases, in frame from the first base. The receptor chain draws on TRBV25-1 and TRBJ2-5; perhaps TRBD1 is the D gene, with 5 bases matching. The receptor was derived from a man in his 60s with renal cell carcinoma. The specimen was tumor tissue, collected from a patient whose treatment was nephrectomy without radiotherapy. Here is the DNA: TGTGCCAGCGGTAGGGGTGGCGAGACCCAGTACTTC. It encodes CASGRGGETQYF.